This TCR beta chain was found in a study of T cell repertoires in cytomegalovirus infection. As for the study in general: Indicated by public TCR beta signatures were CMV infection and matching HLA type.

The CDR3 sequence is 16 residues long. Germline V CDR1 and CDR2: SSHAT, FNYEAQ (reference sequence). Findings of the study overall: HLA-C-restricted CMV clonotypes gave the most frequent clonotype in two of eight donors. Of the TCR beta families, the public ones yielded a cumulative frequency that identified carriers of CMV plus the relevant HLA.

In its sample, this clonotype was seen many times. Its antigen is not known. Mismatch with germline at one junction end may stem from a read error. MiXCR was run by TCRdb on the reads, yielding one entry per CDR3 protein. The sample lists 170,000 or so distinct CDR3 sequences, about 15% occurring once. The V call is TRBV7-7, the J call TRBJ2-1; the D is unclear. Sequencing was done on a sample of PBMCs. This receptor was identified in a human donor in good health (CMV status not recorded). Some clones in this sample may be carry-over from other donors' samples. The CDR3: CASSLLAPSSGNEQFF. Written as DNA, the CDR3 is TGTGCTAGCAGCCTTTTAGCCCCCTCCTCCGGGAATGAGCAGTTCTTC.